These 5 T cell receptor beta chains originate from one sample sequenced in a study of a mutant IDH1 vaccine in newly diagnosed glioma. The time point was: week 11, during vaccination. Vaccination comprised doses that each held 300 ug of mutant IDH1 20-mer peptide, plus topical imiquimod. Antigens of these TCRs are unknown. Some clones are missing from TCRdb's copy, which holds only in-frame ones; the method was immunoSEQ multiplex PCR. Of some 120,000 clones listed, just under 80% are singletons. Specimen: PBMCs, collected from a glioma patient whose treatment included an IDH1 peptide vaccine. The source of these receptors is a man aged 35 to 55 with glioma.

The V gene is TRBV10-3, the J gene TRBJ1-2; 8 bases map to TRBD1. The CDR3 covers 15 residues. Per germline, CDR1 ENHRY and CDR2 SYGVKD. The V segment lost 1 base and the J segment 4 bases; nucleotides outside the gene matches: 5. The CDR3 reads CAISEWDRSGYGYTF. CDR3 nucleotides: TGTGCCATCAGTGAGTGGGACAGGTCGGGCTATGGCTACACCTTC.

The rearrangement links TRBV9 to TRBJ2-1; D is perhaps TRBD1 (6 bases). Germline V gene lookup returns CDR1 SGDLS and CDR2 YYNGEE. Trimming shortened V by 4 bases and J by 0 bases, and 17 bases separated the two germline ends. The CDR3 is made up of 17 amino acids. The CDR3 nucleotides are TGTGCCAGCAGCCTGGGGGCAGGTCCCCGCTCCTACAATGAGCAGTTCTTC. Protein product: CASSLGAGPRSYNEQFF.

The V call is TRBV4-3, the J call TRBJ2-1; perhaps TRBD2 as D (6 bases). V lost 2 bases and J 9 bases, leaving 17 bases between the germline ends. Looked up from germline, CDR1 is LGHNA and CDR2 is YSLEER. This CDR3 is 15 amino acids long. CDR3 residues: CASSQTLGGVGEQFF. In DNA, the CDR3 is TGCGCCAGCAGCCAAACCTTAGGCGGGGTAGGTGAGCAGTTCTTC.

V gene TRBV19 combines with J gene TRBJ2-7; 8 bases align to TRBD1. The CDR3 has 17 amino acids. V trimming: 0 bases; J trimming: 0 bases; junction bases outside the gene matches: 7. Per the germline V gene, CDR1 is LNHDA and CDR2 is SQIVND (reference sequence). CDR3 loop: CASSIEPRGLNSYEQYF. CDR3 bases: TGTGCCAGTAGTATAGAGCCCAGGGGGCTCAACTCCTACGAGCAGTACTTC.

The V call is TRBV28, the J call TRBJ2-2; D is perhaps TRBD1 (6 bases). V gave up 7 bases and J gave up 0 bases, with 12 bases separating them. The germline CDR1 and CDR2 sequences are MDHEN and SYDVKM. This CDR3 has 15 amino acids. The CDR3 nucleotides are TGTGCCAGCATCAAGGACAGTTCGAACACCGGGGAGCTGTTTTTT. It encodes CASIKDSSNTGELFF. The full variable domain, its missing parts supplied by reference TRBV28 and TRBJ2-2, is DVKVTQSSRYLVKRTGEKVFLECVQDMDHENMFWYRQDPGLGLRLIYFSYDVKMKEKGDIPEGYSVSREKKERFSLILESASTNQTSMYLCASIKDSSNTGELFFGEGSRLTVL.